This TCR beta chain was sequenced in a study of blood T cell repertoires in COVID-19. V was cut by 6 bases and J by 4 bases, with 16 bases left in between. The V gene's germline CDR1 is MDHEN and CDR2 SYDVKM. This CDR3 region has 14 residues. Libraries were prepared by immunoSEQ multiplex PCR; TCRdb keeps only in-frame clonotypes and omits some of them. The data show fewer than 75,000 clones, 80% to 95% seen once. The source is a man aged 50 to 59 with active COVID-19. Sequenced: peripheral blood. The chain recombines TRBV28 with TRBJ2-7; D perhaps matches TRBD1 (5 bases). The CDR3: CASRLQGVGYEQYF. The CDR3 DNA is TGTGCCAGCAGACTGCAAGGGGTCGGGTACGAGCAGTACTTC.